This section outlines one T cell receptor (beta chain) sequence together with its context. Its target is unknown. The use of a sample-barcoded 5' primer and a J-beta primer mix characterized a second PCR of 7 to 11 cycles. TCRdb reprocessed the 5' RACE reads via MiXCR and lists one record per CDR3 protein. The sample includes roughly 1.5 million distinct CDR3 sequences, around 40% of them seen just once. The CDR3 has 15 residues. The germline gives CDR1 SEHNR, CDR2 FQNEAQ (reference sequence). The sample belongs to a study of blood T cells in healthy people across ages. Study-level findings and limits: A strong correlation between TCR beta diversity and naive T cell percentage was seen.

This chain joins TRBV7-9 and TRBJ2-1; D is uncertain. The end of the DNA fits TRBJ2-7 better, so the J call may be wrong. The sequenced sample was blood. The clonotype was recovered from a young woman in good health. CDR3 DNA: TGTGCCAGCAGCTTGAGTGGGCTCTCCTACAATGAGCAGTACTTC. This translates into CASSLSGLSYNEQYF.